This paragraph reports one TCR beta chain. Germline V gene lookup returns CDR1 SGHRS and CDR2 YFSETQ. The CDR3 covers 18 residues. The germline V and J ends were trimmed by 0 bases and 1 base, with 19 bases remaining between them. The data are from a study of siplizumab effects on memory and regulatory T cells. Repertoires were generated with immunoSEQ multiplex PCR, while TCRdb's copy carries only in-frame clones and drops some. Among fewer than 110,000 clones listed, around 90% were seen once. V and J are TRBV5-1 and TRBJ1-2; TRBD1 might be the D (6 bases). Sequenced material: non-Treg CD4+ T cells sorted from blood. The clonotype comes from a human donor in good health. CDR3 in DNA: TGCGCCAGCAGCTTGGTCCCCCAGGGGACTTCCATTAACTATGGCTACACCTTC. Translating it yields CASSLVPQGTSINYGYTF.